Below, 8 T cell receptor beta chains from the same sample are listed, as sequenced in a study of cytomegalovirus exposure and HLA in healthy donors. The PCR used 60 Vbeta and 13 Jbeta primers. Using immunoSEQ multiplex PCR, the repertoire was profiled, and TCRdb retains in-frame clones only, with some absent. The repertoire consists of some 190,000 clones, with 70% to 90% occurring once and the leading ten covering 0.25% to 0.4%. Sequencing was done on a sample of PBMCs. The source of these receptors is a young woman in good health and CMV-seronegative.

J is TRBJ2-7 and V is TRBV11-2; 9 nucleotides line up with TRBD2. The CDR3 contains 14 residues. The trim removed 5 bases at V and 4 bases at J, leaving 6 bases unmatched. Germline V gene sequence: CDR1 SGHAT, CDR2 FQNNGV. CDR3 protein: CASSPLAGGYEQYF. In DNA, the CDR3 is TGTGCCAGCAGCCCCCTTGCGGGAGGGTACGAGCAGTACTTC.

The J gene is TRBJ1-2, the V gene TRBV4-1; D is ambiguous. Trimming removed 0 bases from V and 0 bases from J, with 11 bases in between. CDR3 length: 16 residues. Germline V gives CDR1 MGHRA, CDR2 YSYEKL. The CDR3 region has the DNA TGCGCCAGCAGCCAAGACAGACAAGCGGCTAACTATGGCTACACCTTC. Translation: CASSQDRQAANYGYTF.

This rearrangement joins TRBV5-1 to TRBJ1-4; 11 bases map to TRBD1. J lost 3 bases, V lost 4 bases, and 8 bases had no gene match. CDR1 SGHRS and CDR2 YFSETQ come from the germline V gene. The CDR3 spans 17 residues. The CDR3 nucleotides read TGCGCCAGCAGCGGACCGGGACAGGGGGATCCTAATGAAAAACTGTTTTTT. Residues: CASSGPGQGDPNEKLFF.

This clone appeared once. The chain has TRBV9 and TRBJ1-3; possible D gene TRBD1, 5 bases. V was trimmed by 0 bases and J by 3 bases, leaving 13 bases between them. Germline CDR1 reads SGDLS; CDR2 reads YYNGEE. This CDR3 contains 16 residues. CDR3 region: CASSVAGPRVGNTIYF. The CDR3 region has the DNA TGTGCCAGCAGCGTAGCTGGCCCCAGGGTTGGAAACACCATATATTTT.

The chain links TRBV7-9 to TRBJ2-2, with D unresolved. The germline gives CDR1 SEHNR, CDR2 FQNEAQ (reference sequence). Trimming pared 2 bases from V and 7 bases from J, leaving 14 bases between. CDR3 length: 15 amino acids. For the CDR3, the DNA is TGTGCCAGCAGCTTATTAATGGGCACCAGCGGGGAGCTGTTTTTT. This gives the protein CASSLLMGTSGELFF.

The rearrangement links TRBV4-2 to TRBJ1-1; TRBD1 matches at 8 bases. This CDR3 is built from 15 residues. V was clipped by 0 bases and J by 5 bases; unmatched bases: 5. The germline V gene has CDR1 LGHNA and CDR2 YNFKEQ. CDR3 amino acids: CASSQDSQGATEAFF. In DNA, the CDR3 is TGTGCCAGCAGCCAAGATTCGCAGGGGGCAACTGAAGCTTTCTTT.

This chain connects TRBV5-1 to TRBJ2-5, with 12 bases matching TRBD2. This CDR3 region has 15 residues. Germline values: CDR1 SGHRS, CDR2 YFSETQ. The trim removed 7 bases at V and 4 bases at J, leaving 8 bases unmatched. CDR3 nucleotide sequence: TGCGCCAGCGAGGAACTAGCGGGAGGAAGAGAGACCCAGTACTTC. Protein: CASEELAGGRETQYF.

This chain connects TRBV28 to TRBJ1-5; D is uncertain. The germline gives CDR1 MDHEN, CDR2 SYDVKM. The ends were cut back, 2 bases at V and 6 bases at J, with 8 bases in the middle. This CDR3 region has 13 residues. In nucleotides, the CDR3 is TGTGCCAGCAGTTTACTTGCGCGTCAGCCCCAGCATTTT. It specifies CASSLLARQPQHF.